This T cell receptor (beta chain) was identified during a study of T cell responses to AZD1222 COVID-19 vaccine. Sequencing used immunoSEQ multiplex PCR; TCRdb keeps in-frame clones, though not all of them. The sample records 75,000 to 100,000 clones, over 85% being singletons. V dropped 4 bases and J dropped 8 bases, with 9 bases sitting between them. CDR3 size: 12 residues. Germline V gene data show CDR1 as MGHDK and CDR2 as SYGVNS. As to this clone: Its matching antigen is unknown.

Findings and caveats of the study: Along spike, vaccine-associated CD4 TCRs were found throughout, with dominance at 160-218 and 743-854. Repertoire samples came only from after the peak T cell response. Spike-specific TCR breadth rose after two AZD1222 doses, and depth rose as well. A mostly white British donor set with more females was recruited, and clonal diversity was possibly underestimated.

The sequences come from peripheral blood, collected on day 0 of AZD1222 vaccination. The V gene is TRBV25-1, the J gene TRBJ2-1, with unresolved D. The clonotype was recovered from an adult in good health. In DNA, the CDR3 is TGTGCCAGCAGTGCGAGCAGCCATGAGCAGTTCTTC. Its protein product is CASSASSHEQFF.